These 25 T cell receptor beta chains originate from one sample sequenced in a study of naive CD8 T cells in extremely preterm neonates. Broader study findings: Relative to older groups, preterm infants had shorter, less trimmed CDR3s with fewer N additions.

No antigen is known for these receptors. Clones were read by immunoSEQ multiplex PCR, and TCRdb kept only the in-frame ones, dropping some. The repertoire holds around 25,000 clones, with about 87% as singletons. Extremely preterm deliveries at about 23-28 weeks of gestation provided the preterm samples. Sequenced: naive CD8+ T cells from cord blood. The receptors were sampled from a boy who was born preterm.

The chain employs TRBV5-4 and TRBJ2-7; 8 positions match TRBD2. CDR1 is SGHNT and CDR2 is YYREEE in the germline V gene (reference sequence). Unmatched junction bases numbered 8, after V lost 3 bases and J lost 0 bases. The CDR3 extends over 16 amino acids. Here the CDR3 DNA reads TGTGCCAGCAGCTCATATAGACTAGCGAGCTCCTACGAGCAGTACTTC. This translates into CASSSYRLASSYEQYF.

V gene TRBV5-1 combines with J gene TRBJ1-1; possibly TRBD1 for D (5 bases). This CDR3 spans 14 amino acids. CDR1 is SGHRS and CDR2 is YFSETQ in the germline V gene. V was shortened by 0 bases and J by 0 bases, with 6 bases between the two germline ends. The CDR3 bases are TGCGCCAGCAGCTTGGGGGGCGTGAACACTGAAGCTTTCTTT. Translating gives CASSLGGVNTEAFF.

This chain connects TRBV11-2 to TRBJ1-6; D perhaps matches TRBD1 (6 bases). The V end lost 6 bases, the J end lost 0 bases, and 6 bases lay between the germline ends. The CDR3 runs to 14 residues. Germline V gene lookup returns CDR1 SGHAT and CDR2 FQNNGV. CDR3 nucleotide sequence: TGTGCCAGCAGGGACAGCTCCTATAATTCACCCCTCCACTTT. It yields the protein CASRDSSYNSPLHF. The variable domain in full, completed from reference TRBV11-2 and TRBJ1-6, reads EAGVAQSPRYKIIEKRQSVAFWCNPISGHATLYWYQQILGQGPKLLIQFQNNGVVDDSQLPKDRFSAERLKGVDSTLKIQPAKLEDSAVYLCASRDSSYNSPLHFGNGTRLTVT.

The genes are TRBV25-1 and TRBJ2-3, with unresolved D. This CDR3 is built from 11 residues. Trimming took 5 bases from V and 2 from J, leaving 2 bases between them. The germline V gene encodes CDR1 MGHDK and CDR2 SYGVNS. The CDR3 region is CASSYTDTQYF. The CDR3 DNA reads TGTGCCAGCAGTTACACAGATACGCAGTATTTT.

The CDR3, as DNA: TGCGCCAGCAGACTAGCCCCAGATACGCAGTATTTT. The encoded protein is CASRLAPDTQYF. This chain links TRBV10-1 with TRBJ2-3; tentative D call: TRBD2 (6 bases). V lost 6 bases, J lost 4 bases, and 8 bases lay in between. This CDR3 is 12 amino acids long. Per germline, CDR1 WNHNN and CDR2 SYGVQD (reference sequence).

This chain connects TRBV19 to TRBJ2-3; TRBD2 matches 10 bases. Trimming cost V 2 bases and J 1 base; bases outside gene matches: 0. The germline CDR1 and CDR2 sequences are LNHDA and SQIVND (reference sequence). The CDR3 spans 15 residues. The chain's CDR3 is CASSITSGGTDTQYF. The CDR3 coding sequence is TGTGCCAGTAGTATAACTAGCGGGGGCACAGATACGCAGTATTTT.

This chain connects TRBV6-5 to TRBJ1-6; 11 nucleotides align to TRBD1. In germline, CDR1 is MNHEY, CDR2 SVGAGI. The CDR3 extends over 15 amino acids. With V trimmed by 2 bases and J by 9 bases, 3 bases remained unmatched. The CDR3, as DNA: TGTGCCAGCAGTTACACCGGACAGGGGGCTTCACCCCTCCACTTT. Its protein is CASSYTGQGASPLHF.

In its sample, this clone was seen a few times. CDR3: CSARDGYTF. The CDR3 region has the DNA TGCAGTGCTAGAGATGGCTACACCTTC. The chain combines TRBV20-1 with TRBJ1-2; D not resolved. Deletions cut 0 bases from V and 7 bases from J, with 0 bases between. This CDR3 comprises 9 residues. CDR1 DFQATT and CDR2 SNEGSKA come from the germline V gene (reference sequence).

The gene calls are TRBV4-3 and TRBJ2-5; TRBD1 agrees at 9 bases. Trimming removed 0 bases from V and 4 bases from J; junction bases left unmatched: 6. Germline V gene data show CDR1 as LGHNA and CDR2 as YSLEER. The CDR3 runs to 16 residues. Written as DNA, the CDR3 is TGCGCCAGCAGCCAAGATCTTGGGACAGGGAGAGAGACCCAGTACTTC. It is translated as CASSQDLGTGRETQYF.

The V gene is TRBV4-3, the J gene TRBJ2-3; TRBD2 matches at 8 bases. Trimming at V came to 4 bases and at J to 2 bases, leaving 8 bases not matched to a gene. The CDR3 extends over 16 amino acids. Germline CDR1 and CDR2: LGHNA and YSLEER. CDR3 nucleotides: TGCGCCAGCAGCCCCGGGACTAGGAAGATCACAGATACGCAGTATTTT. Encoded protein: CASSPGTRKITDTQYF.

The genes are TRBV27 and TRBJ2-7, with 7 bases identical to TRBD2. The CDR3 totals 13 residues. CDR1 and CDR2 (germline): MNHEY, SMNVEV (reference sequence). Germline trimming cut 4 bases from V and 0 bases from J; bases unmatched to any gene: 0. CDR3 region: CASSWGGSYEQYF. CDR3 nucleotides: TGTGCCAGCAGTTGGGGGGGCTCCTACGAGCAGTACTTC.

As for this clone: Since a much larger clone is just one base distant, this may be a read error. This rearrangement joins TRBV27 to TRBJ1-5, with D unclear. CDR1 and CDR2 (germline): MNHEY, SMNVEV (reference sequence). Trimming left V 3 bases short and J 2 bases short, with 5 bases between. The CDR3 runs to 13 residues. The DNA of the CDR3 is TGTGCCAGCAGTTTCCAGGGCAATCAGCCCCAGCATTTT. This gives the protein CASSFQGNQPQHF.

This sequence joins TRBV10-1 and TRBJ2-5, with D unclear. CDR3 length: 13 residues. Germline CDR1 reads WNHNN; CDR2 reads SYGVQD (reference sequence). Between the trimmed V and J ends, which lost 0 bases and 2 bases, there was a span of 4 bases. As DNA, the CDR3 is TGCGCCAGCAGTGAGTCGCTACAAGAGACCCAGTACTTC. It encodes CASSESLQETQYF.

The chain links TRBV5-6 to TRBJ2-1; perhaps TRBD2 as D (5 bases). Looked up from germline, CDR1 is SGHDT and CDR2 is YYEEEE. This CDR3 has 12 amino acids. V was cut by 4 bases and J by 3 bases, with 5 bases left in between. For the CDR3, the DNA is TGTGCCAGCAGCCGGGACTACAATGAGCAGTTCTTC. Protein product: CASSRDYNEQFF.

The rearrangement links TRBV30 to TRBJ2-4; 14 nucleotides agree with TRBD2. V was clipped by 0 bases and J by 6 bases; unmatched bases: 1. Germline V gene sequence: CDR1 GTSNPN, CDR2 SVGIG (reference sequence). This CDR3 contains 15 residues. The CDR3 DNA follows: TGTGCCTGGAGTGTAGGGACTAGCGGGGGAAACATTCAGTACTTC. Protein product: CAWSVGTSGGNIQYF.

The chain joins TRBV4-1 to TRBJ2-1; 7 nucleotides line up with TRBD1. The V gene end was trimmed by 5 bases and the J gene end by 3 bases; junction bases not matched to a gene: 7. The germline V gene has CDR1 MGHRA and CDR2 YSYEKL. CDR3 length: 15 residues. CDR3 DNA sequence: TGCGCCAGCAGCGCCCGGTCAGGGGGCTACAATGAGCAGTTCTTC. Translated: CASSARSGGYNEQFF.

The chain carries TRBV28 and TRBJ1-5; D is undetermined. Germline V gene lookup returns CDR1 MDHEN and CDR2 SYDVKM. V lost 2 bases and J 1 base, leaving 9 bases between the germline ends. The CDR3 is made up of 15 amino acids. The CDR3 nucleotides read TGTGCCAGCAGTTTAGTGCTGGGGAGCAATCAGCCCCAGCATTTT. Residues: CASSLVLGSNQPQHF.

This clone appeared a single time. The gene calls are TRBV11-1 and TRBJ2-7; 7 positions agree with TRBD2. Trimming took 5 bases from V and 2 from J; bases not matched to a gene: 0. Germline V CDR1 and CDR2: SGHAT, FQDESV (reference sequence). The CDR3 is 12 residues long. The CDR3 DNA is TGTGCCAGCAGCGGACTAGCCTACGAGCAGTACTTC. The encoded protein is CASSGLAYEQYF.

CDR3 sequence: CASSWTSGSYEQYF. CDR3 in DNA: TGTGCCAGCAGTTGGACTAGCGGCTCCTACGAGCAGTACTTC. The chain couples TRBV6-5 to TRBJ2-7; 10 nucleotides line up with TRBD2. The V and J ends lost 4 bases and 0 bases, in that order; junction bases with no gene match: 0. The germline gives CDR1 MNHEY, CDR2 SVGAGI. The CDR3 extends over 14 amino acids.

V is TRBV4-2 and J is TRBJ2-7; 12 bases match TRBD2. The CDR3 totals 18 residues. J lost 1 base, V lost 1 base, and 8 bases had no gene match. From germline, CDR1 is LGHNA and CDR2 YNFKEQ. CDR3 loop: CASSQVTGTSGYSYEQYF. Written as DNA, the CDR3 is TGTGCCAGCAGCCAAGTAACCGGGACTAGCGGGTATTCCTACGAGCAGTACTTC.

The gene calls are TRBV9 and TRBJ1-5; D gene unclear. Trimming shortened V by 0 bases and J by 6 bases, and 4 bases separated the two germline ends. CDR3 size: 12 residues. Germline V gene sequence: CDR1 SGDLS, CDR2 YYNGEE. CDR3 nucleotide sequence: TGTGCCAGCAGCGTAGAGGGTCAGCCCCAGCATTTT. This translates into CASSVEGQPQHF.

V and J are TRBV4-1 and TRBJ2-3; no reliable D call. The germline CDR1 and CDR2 sequences are MGHRA and YSYEKL. This CDR3 is 14 amino acids long. The germline V and J ends were trimmed by 0 bases and 2 bases, with 6 bases remaining between them. The CDR3: CASSQEVPTDTQYF. In DNA form, the CDR3 reads TGCGCCAGCAGCCAAGAGGTACCCACAGATACGCAGTATTTT.

The V call is TRBV13, the J call TRBJ2-7; TRBD1 might be the D (5 bases). Trimming pared 2 bases from V and 4 bases from J, leaving 12 bases between. This CDR3 is 14 amino acids long. Germline lookup yields CDR1 PRHDT and CDR2 FYEKMQ (reference sequence). CDR3 protein: CASSLRQGQYEQYF. The CDR3 coding sequence is TGTGCCAGCAGCTTACGGCAGGGCCAATACGAGCAGTACTTC.

V gene TRBV4-1 combines with J gene TRBJ2-2; a weak D match, TRBD2 (6 bases). Trimming pared 2 bases from V and 6 bases from J, leaving 7 bases between. Germline V gives CDR1 MGHRA, CDR2 YSYEKL. The CDR3 has 13 residues. CDR3 region: CASSQRLAGELFF. The CDR3 DNA follows: TGCGCCAGCAGCCAAAGACTAGCCGGGGAGCTGTTTTTT.

The chain recombines TRBV4-1 with TRBJ2-7, with 9 bases identical to TRBD1. The junction had 3 bases not matched to a gene; V was cut back by 5 bases and J by 4 bases. The germline V gene has CDR1 MGHRA and CDR2 YSYEKL. This CDR3 contains 13 residues. CDR3 loop: CASSGTGFYEQYF. Here the CDR3 DNA reads TGCGCCAGCAGCGGGACAGGGTTTTACGAGCAGTACTTC.